This record looks at one TCR beta chain sequence and its context. Its target is not known. The data are from a study of PD-1 blockade in classical Hodgkin lymphoma. Per germline, CDR1 SGHDN and CDR2 FVKESK. CDR3 size: 15 residues. V shed 1 base and J shed 2 bases, with 9 bases lying between them. The sample's time point: newly diagnosed, previously untreated cHL patient sample. Magnetic negative selection was used to purify CD4+ T cells from thawed PBMCs. Comparators were PBMCs taken from newly diagnosed, untreated classical Hodgkin lymphoma. Study-wide points: Possible causes of repertoire differences, disease activity or prior therapy, remain undefined. In newly diagnosed patients, baseline TCR diversity was reportedly below that of healthy donors.

Assay used: immunoSEQ multiplex PCR; TCRdb lists only in-frame clones, some missing. The sample lists about 24,000 clones, roughly nine tenths occurring once. The sample taken for sequencing was CD4+ T cells from blood. The chain recombines TRBV14 with TRBJ1-3, with no clear D. This receptor was obtained from a human donor with classical Hodgkin lymphoma. CDR3 DNA sequence: TGTGCCAGCAGCCAAGCGCTGGGAACTGGAAACACCATATATTTT. Encoded protein: CASSQALGTGNTIYF.